The 26 T cell receptor beta chains below all came from one sample that was sequenced in a study of CDR3 diversity in severe acne. One entry per CDR3 protein results from TCRdb running MiXCR on the PCR reads. In the table there are tens of thousands of distinct CDR3 sequences, under 65% of which are singletons. Sequenced sample: blood. Receptors were obtained from a male donor in good health, without acne.

The sample holds a few counts of this clonotype. V gene TRBV14 combines with J gene TRBJ1-1; 9 bases are shared with TRBD1. The CDR3 length is 13 residues. V shed 4 bases, J shed 8 bases, and the junction held 5 bases outside the gene matches. CDR1 SGHDN and CDR2 FVKESK come from the germline V gene. CDR3 region: CASSPQGTGEAFF. As DNA, the CDR3 is TGTGCCAGCAGCCCACAAGGGACAGGGGAAGCTTTCTTT. Drawing the rest from reference TRBV14 and TRBJ1-1, the complete variable domain is EAGVTQFPSHSVIEKGQTVTLRCDPISGHDNLYWYRRVMGKEIKFLLHFVKESKQDESGMPNNRFLAERTGGTYSTLKVQPAELEDSGVYFCASSPQGTGEAFFGQGTRLTVV.

The chain couples TRBV19 to TRBJ1-1; unclear D gene. Germline CDR1 and CDR2: LNHDA and SQIVND (reference sequence). V gave up 1 base and J gave up 0 bases, with 6 bases separating them. The CDR3 has 14 residues. This CDR3 is CASSIGQLNTEAFF. The CDR3 nucleotides read TGTGCCAGTAGTATAGGGCAGCTGAACACTGAAGCTTTCTTT.

This clonotype was counted at least ten times. The chain couples TRBV18 to TRBJ1-4; tentatively, D is TRBD1 (6 bases). The CDR3 runs 15 residues. Germline lookup yields CDR1 KGHSH and CDR2 LQKENI. V shed 5 bases and J shed 0 bases, with 10 bases lying between them. Here the CDR3 reads CASSDRNPTNEKLFF. CDR3 DNA: TGTGCCAGCTCAGACAGGAATCCAACTAATGAAAAACTGTTTTTT.

With regard to this clonotype: The conserved phenylalanine or tryptophan is not found at the CDR3 terminus, so this likely reflects a read error. It is unclear where the CDR3 begins or ends on the DNA, so no DNA is shown, and the CDR3 is as TCRdb lists it. The V call is TRBV10-2, the J call TRBJ2-7; the table's D call TRBD2 went unverified against the DNA. CDR1 WSHSY and CDR2 SAAADI come from the germline V gene. The CDR3 comprises 12 residues, both ends counted. The CDR3 protein is CASRRLAGGPTS.

The chain carries TRBV20-1 and TRBJ2-2; 7 nucleotides agree with TRBD2. Trimming took 3 bases from V and 2 from J; bases not matched to a gene: 9. Germline CDR1 reads DFQATT; CDR2 reads SNEGSKA (reference sequence). This CDR3 region has 16 residues. The CDR3 spells CSARNPSGINTGELFF. The CDR3, as DNA: TGCAGTGCTAGGAATCCTAGCGGCATTAACACCGGGGAGCTGTTTTTT.

The rearrangement links TRBV20-1 to TRBJ2-7; 13 bases are a match to TRBD2. The CDR3 covers 15 residues. CDR1 is DFQATT and CDR2 is SNEGSKA in the germline V gene (reference sequence). V dropped 6 bases and J dropped 7; count of bases not matched to a gene: 12. The CDR3: CSAGTSGNHAWEQYF. DNA of the CDR3: TGCAGTGCCGGGACTAGCGGGAACCATGCTTGGGAGCAGTACTTC.

In this sample, this clonotype turned up many times. J is TRBJ2-3 and V is TRBV6-4; 9 positions match TRBD2. The CDR3 loop spans 16 amino acids. Trimming at V came to 0 bases and at J to 4 bases, leaving 5 bases not matched to a gene. CDR1 MRHNA and CDR2 SNTAGT come from the germline V gene. This CDR3 reads CASSDSGGGAPDTQYF. In DNA form, the CDR3 reads TGTGCCAGCAGTGACTCCGGCGGGGGGGCTCCAGATACGCAGTATTTT.

In regard to this clonotype: With a much larger clone just one base away, this may be a read error. The CDR3 reads CATSRDGVQPQYF. CDR3 nucleotide sequence: TGTGCCACCAGCAGAGATGGGGTACAGCCCCAGTATTTT. The chain links TRBV15 to TRBJ1-5, with D uncertain. The tail of the sequence fits TRBJ2-3 better, so the J call may be wrong. Germline V gene lookup returns CDR1 LNHNV and CDR2 YYDKDF (reference sequence). The CDR3 contains 13 residues.

Notes on this clonotype: The junction departs from germline at one end; a sequencing error may be responsible. The chain links TRBV24-1 to TRBJ1-1, with D uncertain. The germline gives CDR1 KGHDR, CDR2 SFDVKD. The CDR3 has 14 residues. The CDR3 bases are TGTGCCTCTTACATAGGACGGGCGAACATTGAAGCTTTCTTT. Its protein is CASYIGRANIEAFF.

This clonotype came up many times. The CDR3 sequence is CASSRANRAFDAPLHF. Here the CDR3 DNA reads TGTGCCAGCAGCCGAGCCAACAGGGCGTTTGATGCACCCCTCCACTTT. The chain carries TRBV11-2 and TRBJ1-6; tentatively, D is TRBD1 (6 bases). V was trimmed by 5 bases and J by 11 bases, leaving 22 bases between them. Germline CDR1 is SGHAT and CDR2 is FQNNGV. The CDR3 consists of 16 residues. Full variable domain (remainder filled in from reference TRBV11-2 and TRBJ1-6): EAGVAQSPRYKIIEKRQSVAFWCNPISGHATLYWYQQILGQGPKLLIQFQNNGVVDDSQLPKDRFSAERLKGVDSTLKIQPAKLEDSAVYLCASSRANRAFDAPLHFGNGTRLTVT.

The CDR3 protein is CASSLGRLVADTQYF. The CDR3 region has the DNA TGTGCCAGCAGCTTGGGGAGGCTGGTCGCAGATACGCAGTATTTT. The rearrangement links TRBV5-4 to TRBJ2-3, with D tentatively TRBD2 (5 bases). The germline V and J ends were trimmed by 0 bases and 4 bases, with 12 bases remaining between them. Germline-derived CDR1 and CDR2 are SGHNT and YYREEE (reference sequence). The CDR3 loop spans 15 amino acids.

This clonotype was observed at least ten times. The chain recombines TRBV5-5 with TRBJ2-2; D remains unclear. Trimming removed 5 bases from V and 2 bases from J, with 22 bases in between. The CDR3 runs to 18 residues. Germline lookup yields CDR1 SGHKS and CDR2 YYEKEE (reference sequence). The chain's CDR3 is CASSSVLGIPLNTGELFF. CDR3 coding DNA: TGTGCCAGCAGTTCAGTTCTGGGAATCCCCCTCAACACCGGGGAGCTGTTTTTT.

The rearrangement uses TRBV2 and TRBJ1-1; D gene ambiguous. Trimming removed 1 base from V and 2 bases from J, with 5 bases in between. The CDR3 runs to 13 residues. CDR1 is SNHLY, CDR2 FYNNEI, per germline. CDR3 sequence: CASSEDYNTEAFF. Here the CDR3 DNA reads TGTGCCAGCAGTGAAGACTATAACACTGAAGCTTTCTTT.

At least ten counts were recorded for this clonotype. The rearrangement uses TRBV5-8 and TRBJ1-3; D gene ambiguous. Trimming shortened V by 4 bases and J by 0 bases, and 11 bases separated the two germline ends. CDR3 length equals 15 residues. CDR1 is SGHTS, CDR2 YDEGEE, per germline. The CDR3 DNA is TGTGCCAGCAGCCTAGGTGGTTCCTCTGGAAACACCATATATTTT. The encoded protein is CASSLGGSSGNTIYF.

The sample holds many counts of this clonotype. This chain connects TRBV25-1 to TRBJ1-2; TRBD1 matches at 7 bases. This CDR3 is built from 18 residues. J lost 4 bases, V lost 3 bases, and 17 bases had no gene match. Germline V gives CDR1 MGHDK, CDR2 SYGVNS. CDR3: CASSDSLGPRGRRYGYTF. Written as DNA, the CDR3 is TGTGCCAGCAGTGACAGCCTAGGACCCAGGGGGAGACGCTATGGCTACACCTTC.

The rearrangement uses TRBV2 and TRBJ1-1; D is uncertain. V lost 3 bases to trimming and J lost 4 bases, with 6 bases between them. Germline CDR1 SNHLY, CDR2 FYNNEI. There are 12 residues in the CDR3. Written as DNA, the CDR3 is TGTGCCAGCAGTGAGCTTAGCACTGAAGCTTTCTTT. Amino acids: CASSELSTEAFF.

DNA for the CDR3: TGTGCCAGCAGTTTAGGAGATTACGGGACTGTTACTGAGCAGTTCTTC. Its translation: CASSLGDYGTVTEQFF. The chain has TRBV12-3 or TRBV12-4 and TRBJ2-1; D may be TRBD2 (6 bases). The CDR3 has 16 amino acids. The V end lost 1 base, the J end lost 9 bases, and 19 bases lay between the germline ends.

With respect to this clonotype: One base away lies a much larger clone, so this may be a sequencing read error. The chain employs TRBV10-2 and TRBJ1-5, with D unresolved. The germline V and J ends were trimmed by 0 bases and 6 bases, with 9 bases remaining between them. This CDR3 is 14 amino acids long. CDR1 WSHSY and CDR2 SAAADI come from the germline V gene. Here the CDR3 reads CASSESGTRQPQHF. The CDR3 DNA sequence: TGCGCCAGCAGTGAGTCGGGTACACGTCAGCCCCAGCATTTT.

The chain employs TRBV9 and TRBJ1-6; 7 nucleotides align to TRBD1. The CDR3 is made up of 15 amino acids. The germline V gene encodes CDR1 SGDLS and CDR2 YYNGEE. The V gene end was trimmed by 4 bases and the J gene end by 7 bases; junction bases not matched to a gene: 8. CDR3 DNA: TGTGCCAGCAGCTTCTCGGGACAGCTGAATTCACCCCTCCACTTT. It specifies CASSFSGQLNSPLHF.

In the case of this clonotype: One end of the junction does not line up with germline, which may come from a read error. This chain joins TRBV2 and TRBJ2-6; D unclear. The CDR3 is 14 residues long. Germline V gene sequence: CDR1 SNHLY, CDR2 FYNNEI. CDR3 DNA sequence: TGTGCCAGCAGTGTGGGCAGCTTACTAAGCACTGAAGCTTTC. Translation gives CASSVGSLLSTEAF.

This clonotype has ten or more counts. The chain carries TRBV3-1 and TRBJ2-5, with 9 nucleotides matching TRBD2. The germline gives CDR1 LGHDT, CDR2 YNNKEL (reference sequence). The CDR3 totals 15 residues. V trimming: 1 base; J trimming: 5 bases; junction bases outside the gene matches: 5. The CDR3 sequence: CASSQGLAEGETQYF. The CDR3 coding sequence is TGTGCCAGCAGCCAAGGACTAGCGGAGGGGGAGACCCAGTACTTC.

This clonotype has just a few counts. The chain recombines TRBV30 with TRBJ1-2; 7 bases are a match to TRBD1. The junction had 5 bases not matched to a gene; V was cut back by 0 bases and J by 1 base. The length of the CDR3 is 15 residues. Germline V gene lookup returns CDR1 GTSNPN and CDR2 SVGIG (reference sequence). The CDR3 DNA reads TGTGCCTGGAGTGTATGGGGACAGATTAACTATGGCTACACCTTC. Protein sequence: CAWSVWGQINYGYTF.

In its sample, this clonotype was seen many times. The chain carries TRBV3-1 and TRBJ2-5; D is unclear. Germline V gives CDR1 LGHDT, CDR2 YNNKEL (reference sequence). The CDR3 is 12 amino acids. The germline V and J ends were trimmed by 2 bases and 9 bases, with 10 bases remaining between them. CDR3 DNA: TGTGCCAGCAGCCAATCTGCGCCACCCCAGTACTTC. This gives the protein CASSQSAPPQYF.

The CDR3 nucleotides read TGTGCCACCAGTGATAGCACAGGGGAGGCAGATACGCAGTATTTT. It yields the protein CATSDSTGEADTQYF. The rearrangement uses TRBV24-1 and TRBJ2-3; tentatively, D is TRBD1 (7 bases). The germline V and J ends were trimmed by 3 bases and 4 bases, with 13 bases remaining between them. The CDR3 spans 15 residues. The germline CDR1 and CDR2 sequences are KGHDR and SFDVKD.

This clonotype came up many times. This chain connects TRBV29-1 to TRBJ2-5; tentative D call: TRBD2 (6 bases). The CDR3 spans 13 residues. The germline V gene encodes CDR1 SQVTM and CDR2 ANQGSEA. Trimming removed 7 bases from V and 4 bases from J, with 16 bases in between. CDR3 protein: CSAQSEGGETQYF. CDR3 coding DNA: TGCAGCGCGCAATCGGAGGGAGGAGAGACCCAGTACTTC. The variable domain in full, with the rest retrieved from reference TRBV29-1 and TRBJ2-5, is SAVISQKPSRDICQRGTSLTIQCQVDSQVTMMFWYRQQPGQSLTLIATANQGSEATYESGFVIDKFPISRPNLTFSTLTVSNMSPEDSSIYLCSAQSEGGETQYFGPGTRLLVL.

The CDR3 is CASTKGSGQPQHF. CDR3 sequence (DNA): TGTGCCAGTACGAAGGGCTCGGGTCAGCCCCAGCATTTT. V usage is TRBV19 and J usage is TRBJ1-5; D gene uncertain. This CDR3 spans 13 amino acids. Between the trimmed V and J ends, which lost 7 bases and 6 bases, there was a span of 13 bases. CDR1 LNHDA and CDR2 SQIVND come from the germline V gene (reference sequence).